A single sample gave rise to the 29 T cell receptor beta chains below, sequenced in a study of esophageal squamous cell carcinoma under preoperative chemotherapy. Time point denoted: before preoperative PTX-NDP chemotherapy. Each CDR3 protein gets one entry after TCRdb re-called the PCR reads with MiXCR. The sample shows about 30,000 distinct CDR3 sequences, roughly half of them seen only once. Sample collection was performed from a patient given preoperative chemotherapy. The receptors stem from a human donor with esophageal squamous cell carcinoma. The donor label of this sample is uncertain.

This chain joins TRBV7-2 and TRBJ2-2; D possibly matches TRBD1 or TRBD2 (5 bases each). V lost 6 bases to trimming and J lost 16 bases, with 24 bases between them. Germline CDR1 and CDR2: SGHTA and FQGNSA. This CDR3 is built from 14 residues. CDR3 amino acids: CASSPEANTGAQFF. CDR3 DNA sequence: TGTGCCAGCAGTCCGGAAGCGAACACCGGGGCGCAGTTTTTT.

In its sample, this clonotype was seen many times. V gene TRBV7-9 combines with J gene TRBJ2-3; TRBD1 might be the D (6 bases). The V end was cut by 5 bases, the J end by 0 bases, with 18 bases between. CDR1 is SEHNR and CDR2 is FQNEAQ in the germline V gene (reference sequence). The CDR3 extends over 17 amino acids. The CDR3 region has the DNA TGTGCCAGCAGCCCCAGGGGTGAGCCTTTGAGCACAGATACGCAGTATTTT. It codes for CASSPRGEPLSTDTQYF.

This clonotype was counted between two and nine times. The rearrangement joins TRBV6-5 to TRBJ2-1; 9 nucleotides match TRBD2. CDR3 size: 15 residues. After removal of 1 base from V and 3 bases from J, the junction contained 1 base not matched to a gene. Germline assignment: CDR1 MNHEY and CDR2 SVGAGI. This CDR3 is CASSYLAGVYNEQFF. CDR3 in DNA: TGTGCCAGCAGTTACTTAGCGGGGGTCTACAATGAGCAGTTCTTC.

This clonotype was seen ten or more times. At one of its ends the junction is not consistent with the germline gene, which may arise from a read error. The J gene is TRBJ2-5, the V gene TRBV7-7; D uncertain. CDR3 size: 13 residues. Germline V gene sequence: CDR1 SSHAT, CDR2 FNYEAQ (reference sequence). CDR3 sequence reads: CASSLSGRETQYF. DNA of the CDR3: TGTGCTAGCAGCTTATCCGGTAGGGAGACCCAGTACTTC.

Here the CDR3 reads CASTLTGGREQYF. Written as DNA, the CDR3 is TGTGCCAGCACCTTGACAGGGGGCCGCGAGCAGTACTTC. V and J are TRBV11-2 and TRBJ2-7; 10 nucleotides match TRBD1. The V segment lost 7 bases and the J segment 6 bases; nucleotides outside the gene matches: 6. Germline V gene lookup returns CDR1 SGHAT and CDR2 FQNNGV. The CDR3 loop spans 13 amino acids.

The rearrangement links TRBV7-6 to TRBJ2-4; 7 nucleotides agree with TRBD2. The J segment lost 13 bases and the V segment lost 8 bases, leaving 20 bases of the junction unmatched. The CDR3 runs to 15 residues. Germline loops: CDR1 SGHVS, CDR2 FNYEAQ. Here the CDR3 DNA reads TGTGCCAGCGGCCGGGGCGGGAGTGCCAAAAATACGCAGTACTTC. Residues: CASGRGGSAKNTQYF.

This clonotype was recorded many times. Germline and junction disagree at one end, which may indicate a read error. The chain carries TRBV11-2 and TRBJ2-5; 14 bases fit TRBD2. The CDR3 has 14 amino acids. CDR1 and CDR2 from the germline V gene are SGHAT and FQNNGV. CDR3 sequence reads: CASSPGLAGEAQYF. In nucleotides, the CDR3 is TGTGCCAGCAGCCCGGGACTAGCGGGAGAGGCCCAGTACTTC.

The chain carries TRBV7-2 and TRBJ2-6, with 10 positions matching TRBD2. The CDR3 covers 13 residues. The V gene end was trimmed by 2 bases and the J gene end by 18 bases; junction bases not matched to a gene: 7. Per germline, CDR1 SGHTA and CDR2 FQGNSA. The CDR3 DNA is TGTGCCAGCAGCTTACTAGCGGGAGAGACCCAGACTTTC. Translation: CASSLLAGETQTF.

This clonotype was seen once. One end of the junction fails to match germline, which may point to a read error. This chain joins TRBV12-3 or TRBV12-4 and TRBJ2-3; 8 bases fit TRBD2. This CDR3 has 14 amino acids. DNA of the CDR3: TGTGCCAGCACGCCGAGCGGGGGCACAGATACGCAGTATTTC. Its protein product is CASTPSGGTDTQYF.

As concerns this clonotype: One junction end disagrees with the germline gene, perhaps due to a read error. J is TRBJ2-3 and V is TRBV7-7; 8 nucleotides match TRBD2. The germline gives CDR1 SSHAT, CDR2 FNYEAQ (reference sequence). The length of the CDR3 is 16 residues. The DNA for the CDR3 is TGTGCGTGCAGCTACTCGGGAGGGTGTGCCACAAATACGCAGTATTTT. Translation: CACSYSGGCATNTQYF. The whole variable domain, remainder taken from reference TRBV7-7 and TRBJ2-3, is GAGVSQSPRYKVTKRGQDVTLRCDPISSHATLYWYQQALGQGPEFLTYFNYEAQPDKSGLPSDRFSAERPEGSISTLTIQRTEQRDSAMYRCACSYSGGCATNTQYFGPGTRLTVL.

This clonotype was counted between two and nine times. This chain joins TRBV7-6 and TRBJ2-1; no definite D call. TRBJ2-5 explains the end of the DNA better; the J call may be wrong. The CDR3 spans 17 residues. Germline V gene lookup returns CDR1 SGHVS and CDR2 FNYEAQ. CDR3 coding DNA: TGTGCCAGCAGCTTTCCGACCTGGGATCAGAGCTCGGAGACCCAGTACTTC. It yields the protein CASSFPTWDQSSETQYF.

This clonotype has at least ten counts. The V and J genes are TRBV27 and TRBJ2-1; 12 nucleotides agree with TRBD2. Unmatched junction bases numbered 10, after V lost 5 bases and J lost 8 bases. Germline-derived CDR1 and CDR2 are MNHEY and SMNVEV (reference sequence). The CDR3 has 16 amino acids. CDR3 sequence: CASSRTSGIIGYEQFF. For the CDR3, the DNA is TGTGCCAGCAGTCGGACTAGCGGGATTATTGGGTATGAGCAGTTCTTC.

The chain combines TRBV12-3 or TRBV12-4 with TRBJ2-1; 8 positions agree with TRBD2. J was trimmed by 2 bases and V by 3 bases; bases with no gene match: 3. CDR3 length: 15 amino acids. The CDR3 is CASSFNSGTYNEQFF. The CDR3 DNA reads as TGTGCCAGCAGTTTCAATAGCGGGACCTACAATGAGCAGTTCTTC.

This clonotype ranks as medium-sized (0.01 to 0.1%). The CDR3 is CASSLAIRADTQYF. The CDR3 nucleotides are TGTGCCAGCAGCTTAGCCATTCGGGCAGATACGCAGTATTTT. The genes are TRBV7-8 and TRBJ2-3, with D uncertain. Trimming left V 0 bases short and J 4 bases short, with 8 bases between. CDR3 length: 14 residues. The germline CDR1 and CDR2 sequences are SGHVS and FQNEAQ. The full variable domain, its missing parts supplied by reference TRBV7-8 and TRBJ2-3, is GAGVSQSPRYKVAKRGQDVALRCDPISGHVSLFWYQQALGQGPEFLTYFQNEAQLDKSGLPSDRFFAERPEGSVSTLKIQRTQQEDSAVYLCASSLAIRADTQYFGPGTRLTVL.

The chain employs TRBV7-8 and TRBJ2-4; 9 bases match TRBD1. The CDR3 is 15 residues long. The V and J ends lost 2 bases and 13 bases, in that order; junction bases with no gene match: 12. Per the germline V gene, CDR1 is SGHVS and CDR2 is FQNEAQ. CDR3 coding DNA: TGTGCCAGCAGCTTATACGGGACAGGGAACAACGTCCAGTACTTC. This translates into CASSLYGTGNNVQYF.

This clonotype was detected many times. This rearrangement joins TRBV6-1 to TRBJ2-1; possibly TRBD1 or TRBD2 for D (5 bases each). The germline gives CDR1 MNHNS, CDR2 SASEGT. Trimming shortened V by 5 bases and J by 10 bases, and 27 bases separated the two germline ends. CDR3 length: 17 amino acids. The CDR3 loop reads CASSPLPGPSRLYEQFF. The CDR3 DNA sequence: TGTGCCAGCAGTCCACTCCCGGGACCCTCCAGGTTATACGAGCAGTTCTTC.

Points on this clonotype: The junction departs from the called germline gene at one end, perhaps through a read error. The chain recombines TRBV7-9 with TRBJ2-5; the D gene is possibly TRBD2 (7 bases). The J call may be mistaken, given a closer DNA end match to TRBJ2-3. The CDR3 loop spans 16 amino acids. Germline-derived CDR1 and CDR2 are SEHNR and FQNEAQ (reference sequence). CDR3 loop: CASRRPGGRDQDTQYF. The CDR3 DNA sequence: TGTGCCAGCAGGCGACCGGGGGGCAGGGACCAAGATACCCAGTATTTT.

This clonotype has only one observation. This sequence may be a read error, since a much larger clone differs from it by one base. The chain carries TRBV25-1 and TRBJ1-1; D unresolved. This CDR3 region has 13 residues. CDR1 is MGHDK and CDR2 is SYGVNS in the germline V gene. In DNA, the CDR3 is TGTGTCAGCAGTGAGCGGGCCACAACTGAAGCTTTCTTT. Amino acids: CVSSERATTEAFF.

About this clonotype itself: The junction and the germline gene differ at one end; a read error may be behind it. This chain links TRBV7-9 with TRBJ2-5; TRBD1 or TRBD2 may be the D gene (6 bases each). The CDR3 has 15 residues. Germline assignment: CDR1 SEHNR and CDR2 FQNEAQ (reference sequence). CDR3 nucleotides: TGTGCCAGCAGCCCGCGGGACCAGGGACAAGAGACCCAACTCTTC. This translates into CASSPRDQGQETQLF.

The sample holds many counts of this clonotype. The chain recombines TRBV6-1 with TRBJ2-5; tentatively, D is TRBD2 (5 bases). V gave up 7 bases and J gave up 3 bases, with 6 bases separating them. This CDR3 is 11 amino acids long. CDR1 is MNHNS, CDR2 SASEGT, per germline. The CDR3 reads CASMREETQYF. CDR3 coding DNA: TGTGCCAGCATGCGGGAAGAGACCCAGTACTTC.

This clonotype was detected a few times. V and J are TRBV7-2 and TRBJ2-5, with D tentatively TRBD1 or TRBD2 (7 bases each). Germline V CDR1 and CDR2: SGHTA, FQGNSA. V lost 7 bases to trimming and J lost 6 bases, with 18 bases between them. The CDR3 loop spans 14 amino acids. This chain's CDR3 is CASIPGGGPKTQYF. In nucleotides, the CDR3 is TGTGCCAGCATCCCAGGGGGAGGGCCGAAGACCCAGTACTTC.

This clonotype showed up many times. Being one base from a much bigger clone, this may be a read error. V usage is TRBV7-2 and J usage is TRBJ2-5; 7 bases align to TRBD2. Germline-derived CDR1 and CDR2 are SGHTA and FQGNSA. V dropped 11 bases and J dropped 11; count of bases not matched to a gene: 17. The CDR3 is made up of 13 amino acids. This CDR3 is CALAGEPYNEQYF. The CDR3 DNA follows: TGTGCCCTCGCGGGAGAACCTTACAATGAGCAGTACTTC. Based on the CDR3 plus reference TRBV7-2 and TRBJ2-5, the full variable domain is GAGVSQSPSNKVTEKGKDVELRCDPISGHTALYWYRQSLGQGLEFLIYFQGNSAPDKSGLPSDRFSAERTGGSVSTLTIQRTQQEDSAVYLCALAGEPYNEQYFGPGTRLLVL.

Worth noting for this clonotype: A junction end diverges from the germline sequence, so it may reflect a read error. The genes are TRBV7-2 and TRBJ2-4; 8 nucleotides agree with TRBD2. The CDR3 consists of 17 residues. Germline assignment: CDR1 SGHTA and CDR2 FQGNSA. The CDR3 nucleotides read TGTGCCAGCAGCTGTAGAGCGGGGGCGGGAGCCAAAAATATTCAGTACTTC. It is translated as CASSCRAGAGAKNIQYF.

For this clonotype: One junction end disagrees with the germline gene, perhaps due to a read error. V and J are TRBV7-6 and TRBJ2-4; a weak D match, TRBD2 (6 bases). CDR1 SGHVS and CDR2 FNYEAQ come from the germline V gene. The CDR3 spans 19 residues. Here the CDR3 DNA reads TGTGCCAGCAGCTGGGATCCGCCCGTGCCCGGGGGTGGCACAAACGTCCTGTATTTC. This gives the protein CASSWDPPVPGGGTNVLYF.

The J gene is TRBJ2-4, the V gene TRBV7-6; D might be TRBD1 or TRBD2, each matching 6 bases. Germline V gene sequence: CDR1 SGHVS, CDR2 FNYEAQ. V lost 3 bases and J 13 bases, leaving 34 bases between the germline ends. The CDR3 runs to 19 residues. CDR3 coding DNA: TGTGCCAGCAGCTTGGATGCGGGGCTCGGGGGCGGAGACAAAAACACCCAGTACTTC. Protein product: CASSLDAGLGGGDKNTQYF.

This clonotype was observed many times. The V gene is TRBV7-9, the J gene TRBJ2-3; TRBD1 matches at 7 bases. Trimming at V came to 5 bases and at J to 2 bases, leaving 7 bases not matched to a gene. CDR1 SEHNR and CDR2 FQNEAQ come from the germline V gene (reference sequence). The CDR3 length is 15 residues. The CDR3 sequence is CASSPGDRDTDTQYF. CDR3 bases: TGTGCCAGCAGCCCCGGGGACAGAGACACAGATACGCAGTATTTT.

The rearrangement links TRBV11-2 to TRBJ2-1; D gene ambiguous. This CDR3 has 14 amino acids. V lost 5 bases and J 6 bases, leaving 14 bases between the germline ends. Looked up from germline, CDR1 is SGHAT and CDR2 is FQNNGV. The CDR3 DNA sequence: TGTGCCAGCAGCCCAGCCGTCACACTCAATGAGCAGTTCTTC. Protein: CASSPAVTLNEQFF.

Concerning this clonotype itself: Since no conserved phenylalanine or tryptophan closes the CDR3, a read error is the likely cause. This rearrangement joins TRBV7-6 to TRBJ2-5; D uncertain. The last part of the DNA fits TRBJ2-1 better; the J call may be wrong. The germline gives CDR1 SGHVS, CDR2 FNYEAQ. This CDR3 contains 14 residues. The CDR3 region has the DNA TGTGCCAGCGGCTTTGCCGGGCGGCAAGCGACCCAGTTCTTG. This gives the protein CASGFAGRQATQFL.

The chain recombines TRBV7-2 with TRBJ2-3; tentatively, D is TRBD2 (6 bases). The DNA matches TRBJ2-7 better at its end, which makes the J call doubtful. From germline, CDR1 is SGHTA and CDR2 FQGNSA. The CDR3 spans 17 residues. In DNA form, the CDR3 reads TGTGCCAGCAGCCCCCGCGCGGGACGATGGGCCACAGATACGCAGTACTTC. Its protein is CASSPRAGRWATDTQYF.